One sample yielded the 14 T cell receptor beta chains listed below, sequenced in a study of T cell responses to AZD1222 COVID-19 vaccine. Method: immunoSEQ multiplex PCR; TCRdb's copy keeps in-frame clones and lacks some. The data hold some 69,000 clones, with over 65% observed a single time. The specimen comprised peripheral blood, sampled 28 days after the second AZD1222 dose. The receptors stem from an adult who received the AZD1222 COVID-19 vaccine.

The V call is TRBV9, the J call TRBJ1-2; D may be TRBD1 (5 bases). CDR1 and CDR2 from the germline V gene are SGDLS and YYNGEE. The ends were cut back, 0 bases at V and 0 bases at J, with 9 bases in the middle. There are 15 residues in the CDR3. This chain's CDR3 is CASSVGGNTNYGYTF. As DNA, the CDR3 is TGTGCCAGCAGCGTAGGGGGGAACACTAACTATGGCTACACCTTC. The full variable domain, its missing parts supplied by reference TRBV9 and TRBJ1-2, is DSGVTQTPKHLITATGQRVTLRCSPRSGDLSVYWYQQSLDQGLQFLIQYYNGEERAKGNILERFSAQQFPDLHSELNLSSLELGDSALYFCASSVGGNTNYGYTFGSGTRLTVV.

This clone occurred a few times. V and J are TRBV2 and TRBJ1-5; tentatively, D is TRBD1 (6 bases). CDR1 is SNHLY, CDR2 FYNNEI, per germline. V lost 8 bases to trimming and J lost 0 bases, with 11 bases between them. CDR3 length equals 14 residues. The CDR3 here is CASSGHYSNQPQHF. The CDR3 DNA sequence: TGTGCCAGCTCGGGACACTATAGCAATCAGCCCCAGCATTTT.

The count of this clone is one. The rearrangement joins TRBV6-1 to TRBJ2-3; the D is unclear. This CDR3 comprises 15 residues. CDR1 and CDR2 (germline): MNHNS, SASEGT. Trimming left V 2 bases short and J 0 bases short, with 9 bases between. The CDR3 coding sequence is TGTGCCAGCAGTGAATGGGGTTTTAGCACAGATACGCAGTATTTT. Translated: CASSEWGFSTDTQYF.

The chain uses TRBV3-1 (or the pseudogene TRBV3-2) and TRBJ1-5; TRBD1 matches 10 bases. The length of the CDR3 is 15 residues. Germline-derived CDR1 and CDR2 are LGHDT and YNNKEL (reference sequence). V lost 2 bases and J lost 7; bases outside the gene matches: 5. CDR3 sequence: CASSQTTGGRQPQHF. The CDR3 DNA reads TGTGCCAGCAGCCAAACGACAGGGGGCAGGCAGCCCCAGCATTTT.

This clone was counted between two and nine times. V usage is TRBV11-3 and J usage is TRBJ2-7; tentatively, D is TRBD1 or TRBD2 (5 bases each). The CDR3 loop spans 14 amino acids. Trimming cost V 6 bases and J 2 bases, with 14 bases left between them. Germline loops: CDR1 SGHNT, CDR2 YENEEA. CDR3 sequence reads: CASSEGPGTYEQYF. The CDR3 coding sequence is TGTGCCAGCAGTGAGGGGCCAGGGACCTACGAGCAGTACTTC.

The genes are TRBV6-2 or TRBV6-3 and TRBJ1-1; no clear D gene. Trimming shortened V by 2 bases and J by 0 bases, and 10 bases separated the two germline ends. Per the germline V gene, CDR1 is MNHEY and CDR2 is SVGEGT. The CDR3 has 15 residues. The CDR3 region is CASSYSRPMNTEAFF. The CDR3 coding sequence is TGTGCCAGCAGTTACAGTAGACCCATGAACACTGAAGCTTTCTTT.

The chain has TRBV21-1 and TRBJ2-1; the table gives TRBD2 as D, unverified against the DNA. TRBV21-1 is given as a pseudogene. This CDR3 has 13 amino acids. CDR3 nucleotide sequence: TGTGCCAGCAGCAAAAGGGACTTCAATGAGCAGTTCTTC. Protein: CASSKRDFNEQFF.

CDR3 in amino acids: CSATLGGGYTF. The CDR3 DNA reads TGCAGTGCTACCTTAGGGGGCGGCTACACCTTC. V is TRBV20-1 and J is TRBJ1-2, with TRBD1 matching 7 bases. Germline CDR1 and CDR2: DFQATT and SNEGSKA (reference sequence). This CDR3 has 11 amino acids. V shed 4 bases and J 8 bases; nucleotides not matched to a gene: 4.

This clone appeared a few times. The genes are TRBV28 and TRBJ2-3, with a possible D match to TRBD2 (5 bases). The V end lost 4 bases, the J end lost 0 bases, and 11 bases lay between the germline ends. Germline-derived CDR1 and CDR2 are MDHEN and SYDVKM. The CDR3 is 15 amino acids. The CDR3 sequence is CASSSSGPSTDTQYF. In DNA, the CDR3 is TGTGCCAGCAGTTCAAGCGGCCCTAGCACAGATACGCAGTATTTT.

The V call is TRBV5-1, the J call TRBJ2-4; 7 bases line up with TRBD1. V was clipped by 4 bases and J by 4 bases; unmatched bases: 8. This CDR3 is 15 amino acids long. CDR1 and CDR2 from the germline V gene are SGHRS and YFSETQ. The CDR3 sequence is CASSPRTGEKNIQYF. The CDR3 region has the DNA TGCGCCAGCAGCCCGAGAACAGGGGAGAAAAACATTCAGTACTTC.

The CDR3 DNA follows: TGTGCCAGCAGTTTGACAGGATTATCTTATAATTCACCCCTCCACTTT. This codes for CASSLTGLSYNSPLHF. V is TRBV2 and J is TRBJ1-6; D might be TRBD1 (6 bases). With 5 bases removed from V and 4 bases from J, the gap between germline ends came to 15 bases. This CDR3 has 16 amino acids. Germline V gene data show CDR1 as SNHLY and CDR2 as FYNNEI.

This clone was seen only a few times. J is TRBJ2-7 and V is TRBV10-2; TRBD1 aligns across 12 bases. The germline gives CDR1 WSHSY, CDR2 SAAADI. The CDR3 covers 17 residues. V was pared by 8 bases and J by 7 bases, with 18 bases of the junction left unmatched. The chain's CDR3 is CASQTQLGQGAFFEQYF. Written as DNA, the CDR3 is TGCGCCAGCCAAACACAACTGGGACAGGGGGCCTTCTTTGAGCAGTACTTC.

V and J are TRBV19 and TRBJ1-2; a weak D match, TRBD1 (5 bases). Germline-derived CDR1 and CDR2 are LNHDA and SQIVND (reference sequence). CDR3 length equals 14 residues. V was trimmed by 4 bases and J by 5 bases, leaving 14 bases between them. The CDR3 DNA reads TGTGCCAGTAGTACACGCACAGGTTTTTATGGCTACACCTTC. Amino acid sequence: CASSTRTGFYGYTF.

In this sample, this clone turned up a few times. The CDR3 spells CASSLEGLGETQYF. The CDR3 DNA is TGTGCCAGCAGCTTAGAGGGCCTGGGAGAGACCCAGTACTTC. The chain couples TRBV11-2 to TRBJ2-5, with D unresolved. The CDR3 has 14 amino acids. V lost 0 bases to trimming and J lost 4 bases, with 9 bases between them. Germline V CDR1 and CDR2: SGHAT, FQNNGV.